These 17 T cell receptor beta chains came from one sample sequenced in a study of blood T cell repertoires in COVID-19. Produced via immunoSEQ multiplex PCR; TCRdb's table is partial and in-frame only. The sample includes 110,000 to 150,000 clones, about 87% of them seen just once. Sequenced input: peripheral blood. These receptor sequences come from a human donor in a cohort sampled during active COVID-19.

The CDR3 spells CSVRRDRSNNEKLFF. The CDR3 DNA reads as TGCAGCGTCCGCCGGGACAGGTCCAATAATGAAAAACTGTTTTTT. V usage is TRBV29-1 and J usage is TRBJ1-4; TRBD1 matches 8 bases. The ends lost 6 bases at V and 4 bases at J; junction bases unmatched: 10. Germline-derived CDR1 and CDR2 are SQVTM and ANQGSEA. The CDR3 runs 15 residues. Filled out from reference TRBV29-1 and TRBJ1-4, the complete variable domain reads SAVISQKPSRDICQRGTSLTIQCQVDSQVTMMFWYRQQPGQSLTLIATANQGSEATYESGFVIDKFPISRPNLTFSTLTVSNMSPEDSSIYLCSVRRDRSNNEKLFFGSGTQLSVL.

V usage is TRBV7-3 and J usage is TRBJ1-6; possibly TRBD1 for D (5 bases). CDR3 length equals 14 residues. V gave up 2 bases and J gave up 10 bases, with 12 bases separating them. Germline V gene data show CDR1 as SGHTA and CDR2 as FQGTGA. CDR3 bases: TGTGCCAGCAGCTTATTAGGGGCAGCCTCACCCCTCCACTTT. It encodes CASSLLGAASPLHF.

The chain joins TRBV5-1 to TRBJ1-1; TRBD1 matches at 8 bases. After removal of 2 bases from V and 5 bases from J, the junction contained 8 bases not matched to a gene. The CDR3 has 15 residues. The germline CDR1 and CDR2 sequences are SGHRS and YFSETQ. The CDR3 bases are TGCGCCAGCAGCTTCACTCCAGGGGGCGAGACTGAAGCTTTCTTT. Its translation is CASSFTPGGETEAFF.

The V gene is TRBV7-3, the J gene TRBJ2-6; D remains unclear. Trimming took off 4 bases at V and 0 bases at J, with 4 bases between the two ends. Germline lookup yields CDR1 SGHTA and CDR2 FQGTGA. CDR3 length: 14 residues. CDR3 bases: TGTGCCAGCAGCTCGAGCTCTGGGGCCAACGTCCTGACTTTC. As protein: CASSSSSGANVLTF.

This clone was detected once. This chain links TRBV15 with TRBJ1-4; no firm D call. V shed 1 base and J shed 6 bases, with 12 bases lying between them. CDR1 LNHNV and CDR2 YYDKDF come from the germline V gene (reference sequence). CDR3 length equals 15 residues. The CDR3 bases are TGTGCCACCAGCAGAGGCGGTCGGAGCGATGAAAAACTGTTTTTT. Translation gives CATSRGGRSDEKLFF.

J is TRBJ1-1 and V is TRBV29-1, with D tentatively TRBD1 (6 bases). Trimming took 7 bases from V and 4 from J, leaving 16 bases between them. Germline V lookup: CDR1 SQVTM, CDR2 ANQGSEA. This CDR3 comprises 13 residues. Here the CDR3 reads CSAYRDKFTEAFF. As DNA, the CDR3 is TGCAGCGCCTACCGGGACAAGTTCACTGAAGCTTTCTTT.

This chain connects TRBV3-1 (or the pseudogene TRBV3-2) to TRBJ2-5; perhaps TRBD2 as D (5 bases). Germline values: CDR1 LGHDT, CDR2 YNNKEL (reference sequence). The CDR3 contains 17 residues. Trimming took off 0 bases at V and 2 bases at J, with 16 bases between the two ends. CDR3 loop: CASSQEGGSLGQETQYF. Written as DNA, the CDR3 is TGTGCCAGCAGCCAAGAGGGTGGGAGCTTGGGGCAAGAGACCCAGTACTTC.

The chain has TRBV5-4 and TRBJ1-6, with TRBD1 matching 9 bases. Germline values: CDR1 SGHNT, CDR2 YYREEE (reference sequence). V dropped 0 bases and J dropped 4; count of bases not matched to a gene: 2. CDR3 size: 16 residues. CDR3 protein: CASSLGGQGYNSPLHF. CDR3 nucleotides: TGTGCCAGCAGCTTGGGGGGACAGGGTTATAATTCACCCCTCCACTTT.

V usage is TRBV2 and J usage is TRBJ2-3; perhaps TRBD2 as D (5 bases). V lost 7 bases and J 6 bases, leaving 14 bases between the germline ends. The CDR3 consists of 13 residues. Germline CDR1 reads SNHLY; CDR2 reads FYNNEI. The CDR3 here is CASKHIREDTQYF. DNA of the CDR3: TGTGCCAGCAAACACATTAGGGAGGATACGCAGTATTTT. Full variable domain (missing parts from reference TRBV2 and TRBJ2-3): EPEVTQTPSHQVTQMGQEVILRCVPISNHLYFYWYRQILGQKVEFLVSFYNNEISEKSEIFDDQFSVERPDGSNFTLKIRSTKLEDSAMYFCASKHIREDTQYFGPGTRLTVL.

The chain has TRBV6-1 and TRBJ1-1, with D tentatively TRBD1 (5 bases). The V end lost 0 bases, the J end lost 5 bases, and 13 bases lay between the germline ends. The germline V gene encodes CDR1 MNHNS and CDR2 SASEGT. There are 15 residues in the CDR3. CDR3 bases: TGTGCCAGCAGTGAAGCGCAGGGTATCTGGACTGAAGCTTTCTTT. It translates to CASSEAQGIWTEAFF.

Note on this clone: At one end the junction does not follow the germline gene, possibly because of a read error. The chain uses TRBV19 and TRBJ1-1, with D possibly TRBD1 on 6 matching bases. The CDR3 has 12 residues. Germline V gene lookup returns CDR1 LNHDA and CDR2 SQIVND (reference sequence). The CDR3 sequence is CATRRGDTGLGF. The CDR3 DNA sequence: TGTGCCACCCGCCGGGGGGACACCGGGCTGGGATTT.

The J gene is TRBJ2-3, the V gene TRBV7-9; D is possibly TRBD2 (5 bases). Trimming removed 2 bases at V and 5 bases at J, with 11 bases between. From germline, CDR1 is SEHNR and CDR2 FQNEAQ (reference sequence). This CDR3 comprises 14 residues. CDR3 nucleotide sequence: TGTGCCAGCAGCTTACCTAGCAGAGGAGATACGCAGTATTTT. Encoded protein: CASSLPSRGDTQYF.

This chain uses TRBV6-2 or TRBV6-3 with TRBJ2-7, with D possibly matching TRBD2 (6 bases). V dropped 4 bases and J dropped 6 bases, with 13 bases sitting between them. The CDR3 contains 13 residues. Germline lookup yields CDR1 MNHEY and CDR2 SVGEGT. CDR3 amino acids: CASSSSSATEQYV. For the CDR3, the DNA is TGTGCCAGCAGTTCCTCTAGCGCCACCGAGCAGTACGTC.

This clone was found a few times. CDR3 loop: CASSPGTGKYGYTF. For the CDR3, the DNA is TGTGCCAGCAGCCCCGGGACAGGGAAATATGGCTACACCTTC. V usage is TRBV14 and J usage is TRBJ1-2, with 9 bases identical to TRBD1. CDR1 SGHDN and CDR2 FVKESK come from the germline V gene. The CDR3 is made up of 14 amino acids. With 4 bases clipped from V and 5 bases from J, the junction kept 5 bases outside the gene matches.

The V call is TRBV7-9, the J call TRBJ2-1, with 7 bases lining up with TRBD2. V was pared by 3 bases and J by 7 bases, with 9 bases of the junction left unmatched. Germline V gives CDR1 SEHNR, CDR2 FQNEAQ (reference sequence). This CDR3 has 15 residues. CDR3 in amino acids: CASSFGAGDRNEQFF. For the CDR3, the DNA is TGTGCCAGCAGCTTCGGGGCGGGGGACCGGAATGAGCAGTTCTTC.

This rearrangement joins TRBV6-5 to TRBJ1-2; D perhaps matches TRBD1 (6 bases). V shed 6 bases and J shed 8 bases, with 13 bases lying between them. This CDR3 spans 12 amino acids. Germline V gives CDR1 MNHEY, CDR2 SVGAGI. The DNA of the CDR3 is TGTGCCAGCAGAGGGACAAACCAGGGCTACACCTTC. Residues: CASRGTNQGYTF.

The chain employs TRBV29-1 and TRBJ1-1; D remains ambiguous. Trimming stripped 7 bases from V and 0 bases from J, with 9 bases between. CDR3 length: 12 residues. CDR1 SQVTM and CDR2 ANQGSEA come from the germline V gene. CDR3 amino acids: CSGAFMNTEAFF. CDR3 bases: TGCAGCGGGGCGTTCATGAACACTGAAGCTTTCTTT.